This T cell receptor (beta chain) emerged from a study of identical twins (dated by TCRdb to about 2016). In terms of the full investigation: To test whether fetal clonotypes persist, the study used deep sequencing on TCR alpha and beta repertoires from monozygotic twins, unrelated adults of various ages, and cord blood. Replicate twin experiments were performed at different times using different library preparation protocols to rule out contamination. Broader findings and caveats from the paper: Fewer insertions were carried by abundant cord blood beta clonotypes; a weaker similar trend was observed in young adult naive repertoires, while no such trend was observed in memory repertoires. Compared with coincidental sharing between unrelated individuals, out-of-frame TCR alpha sequences shared between twins showed an excess of sequences with low generation probability. In monozygotic twins, recombination models systematically underestimated out-of-frame TCR alpha sharing, but the models matched the sharing seen between unrelated individuals. Zero-insertion analyses could be partly confounded by invariant T cells such as MAIT and iNKT, though diverse VJ usage argued against such confounding for most clonotypes. Because the same donors could not be followed over many years, conclusions were based on cross-sectional statistical analysis. Excess twin sharing in beta out-of-frame sequences was weaker because fewer shared sequences lowered the signal-to-noise ratio.

Every donor in the study was a healthy Caucasian. Three pairs of female monozygotic twins, all aged about 18 to 29 years, made up the twin cohort. CD4+ and CD8+ T cell populations were isolated with positive isolation kits from Invitrogen. Trimming accounts for 10 bases at V and 3 bases at J, while the number of junction bases matched to no gene is 9. From the cysteine up to the phenylalanine, the CDR3 has a length of 14 residues. Only CDR3 DNA remains: 42 bases, in frame from the first base. The method behind the library was 5' RACE. Sequencing instrument: Illumina HiSeq 2000. A universal primer binding site was added through template switching, and the final cDNA carried a unique molecular identifier so that TCR cDNA molecules could be counted accurately. First-strand cDNA for TCR alpha and beta chains was synthesized from specific primers in the conserved constant-segment region. To control for contamination, each cDNA library was double barcoded with a SMART-Mk sample barcode plus Illumina barcodes. TruSeq adapter sequences along with Illumina sample barcodes were introduced in two successive PCR steps. The TCR alpha and beta cDNA libraries were sequenced on the Illumina HiSeq platform using custom primers. Processing in the source paper ran as follows. MiGEC was used to process raw reads and extract unique molecular identifiers, and MiXCR was used to find CDR3 positions. Recombination models were inferred per individual with the repgenHMM and IGoR tools using an EM algorithm. Shared clonotype analysis was performed with the tcR package in R, normalizing sharing by the product of cloneset sizes. To study raw recombination free of thymic and clonal selection effects, out-of-frame nonproductive sequences were analyzed. Using fastp trimming at Q25 and MiXCR clonotype assembly, TCRdb reanalyzed the public sequencing data and kept in-frame beta chains. Each CDR3 protein gets just one entry, which takes the most common genes and DNA from the rows behind it. TCRdb, not the authors, supplied the V and J calls. The table for this sample lists about 550,000 distinct CDR3 sequences; about 20% of them were counted only once. The ten largest clones take up approximately 0.5% of the sample.

Regarding this clonotype: Its antigen target is currently unknown. The input lacks base qualities; no much larger clone sits a single base away.

This sample was shared with a second study, whose subject was yellow fever vaccine responses in identical twins. As the second study states: According to the authors, the vaccine-induced T cell response in identical twins seemed to be partly convergent and partly specific to each individual. In the study, vaccine-responding T cell clones were precisely tracked in identical twins.

Sequencing used CD4+ T cells sorted from blood. Recombination joined TRBV12-3 or TRBV12-4 with TRBJ2-1; 7 junctional bases match TRBD1. The sequence came from a young woman in good health. The DNA reads as follows: TGTGCCACCCGATTTAGGGGGCTCTACAATGAGCAGTTCTTC. Protein translation: CATRFRGLYNEQFF.